These 14 T cell receptor beta chains were sequenced from one sample in a study of cytomegalovirus exposure and HLA in healthy donors. This PCR relied on a set of 60 Vbeta primers and 13 Jbeta primers. Here immunoSEQ multiplex PCR was the method, and the copy in TCRdb shows in-frame clones only, minus some. The sample holds roughly 200,000 clones, 76% seen once. Sequencing was done on a sample of PBMCs. Every receptor here comes from a man younger than 35 in good health and CMV-seronegative.

The chain recombines TRBV2 with TRBJ2-1, with 8 bases matching TRBD2. The V and J ends lost 8 bases and 6 bases, in that order; junction bases with no gene match: 9. Per the germline V gene, CDR1 is SNHLY and CDR2 is FYNNEI. The CDR3 is 14 residues long. The CDR3 DNA reads TGTGCCAGCCGGCTCAGCGGGAGTTCCAATGAGCAGTTCTTC. Amino acids: CASRLSGSSNEQFF.

Worth noting for this clone: Within the sample, other DNA sequences also encode this same CDR3. The DNA for the CDR3 is TGTGCCAGCAGTCTTCGACAGGGAGTCTACGAGCAGTACTTC. This encodes CASSLRQGVYEQYF. The chain employs TRBV28 and TRBJ2-7; 7 positions match TRBD1. Germline lookup yields CDR1 MDHEN and CDR2 SYDVKM. The CDR3 is made up of 14 amino acids. Losses at the gene ends were 5 bases for V and 3 bases for J; bases not matched to a gene: 7.

With respect to this clone: The sample has other DNA sequences that encode this CDR3 too. J is TRBJ2-1 and V is TRBV5-1; TRBD1 agrees at 7 bases. The CDR3 runs to 12 residues. CDR1 and CDR2 from the germline V gene are SGHRS and YFSETQ. V gave up 2 bases and J gave up 7 bases; unmatched junction bases: 0. CDR3 bases: TGCGCCAGCAGCTTACAGGGGAATGAGCAGTTCTTC. Its translation: CASSLQGNEQFF.

The rearrangement links TRBV10-1 to TRBJ2-5; 10 bases align to TRBD2. The germline V gene has CDR1 WNHNN and CDR2 SYGVQD (reference sequence). V dropped 3 bases and J dropped 11; count of bases not matched to a gene: 9. The CDR3 has 14 residues. The CDR3 DNA follows: TGCGCCAGCAGTGATATTAAGCGGGAGGGAAAGCAGTACTTC. Protein product: CASSDIKREGKQYF.

The chain combines TRBV29-1 with TRBJ2-7, with 9 bases identical to TRBD1. This CDR3 has 14 amino acids. CDR1 is SQVTM and CDR2 is ANQGSEA in the germline V gene. V shed 4 bases, J shed 5 bases, and the junction held 9 bases outside the gene matches. The CDR3 region has the DNA TGCAGCGTTGGGGGGGGACAGGGCCTCCACGAGCAGTACTTC. Residues: CSVGGGQGLHEQYF.

The V and J genes are TRBV5-6 and TRBJ2-7, with TRBD1 identical over 8 bases. CDR3 size: 15 residues. From germline, CDR1 is SGHDT and CDR2 YYEEEE. Germline trimming cut 0 bases from V and 3 bases from J; bases unmatched to any gene: 5. CDR3 coding DNA: TGTGCCAGCAGCTTGGCAAGGACAGGGAGCTACGAGCAGTACTTC. Amino acids: CASSLARTGSYEQYF.

V is TRBV20-1 and J is TRBJ1-1; 7 nucleotides match TRBD1. J gave up 5 bases and V 5 bases, and 2 bases lay outside the gene matches. In germline, CDR1 is DFQATT, CDR2 SNEGSKA (reference sequence). The CDR3 sequence is 11 residues long. The CDR3 here is CSAYRGTEAFF. In DNA, the CDR3 is TGCAGTGCTTACAGGGGAACTGAAGCTTTCTTT.

This chain connects TRBV10-3 to TRBJ2-1; D unresolved. Germline lookup yields CDR1 ENHRY and CDR2 SYGVKD. The V end lost 4 bases, the J end lost 3 bases, and 7 bases lay between the germline ends. CDR3 length equals 13 residues. CDR3 in amino acids: CAISASNYNEQFF. The CDR3 coding sequence is TGTGCCATCAGTGCGTCTAACTACAATGAGCAGTTCTTC.

A few counts support this clone. The chain joins TRBV27 to TRBJ1-5; D is ambiguous. CDR1 is MNHEY and CDR2 is SMNVEV in the germline V gene (reference sequence). V lost 5 bases and J 0 bases, leaving 14 bases between the germline ends. The CDR3 is 16 amino acids. CDR3 sequence: CASSPFVFYSNQPQHF. The CDR3 nucleotides are TGTGCCAGCAGTCCCTTTGTATTTTATAGCAATCAGCCCCAGCATTTT.

This clone showed up just a few times. This chain uses TRBV7-9 with TRBJ2-1, with a tentative D call TRBD2 (6 bases). CDR3 size: 16 residues. The V gene lost 5 bases and the J gene lost 2 bases, with 16 bases spanning the gap. Germline assignment: CDR1 SEHNR and CDR2 FQNEAQ (reference sequence). CDR3 protein: CASSPDAGNPYNEQFF. CDR3 nucleotides: TGTGCCAGCAGCCCCGACGCGGGAAACCCCTACAATGAGCAGTTCTTC.

This clone was observed a few times. This chain joins TRBV19 and TRBJ1-2; the D gene is possibly TRBD1 (5 bases). Trimming left V 1 base short and J 4 bases short, with 10 bases between. In germline, CDR1 is LNHDA, CDR2 SQIVND (reference sequence). This CDR3 has 14 residues. CDR3 sequence: CASSIAKQGYGYTF. Written as DNA, the CDR3 is TGTGCCAGTAGTATAGCGAAGCAGGGCTATGGCTACACCTTC. The variable domain in full, with the rest retrieved from reference TRBV19 and TRBJ1-2, is DGGITQSPKYLFRKEGQNVTLSCEQNLNHDAMYWYRQDPGQGLRLIYYSQIVNDFQKGDIAEGYSVSREKKESFPLTVTSAQKNPTAFYLCASSIAKQGYGYTFGSGTRLTVV.

The CDR3 coding sequence is TGTGCCAGCAGCTCAAGCCCAGTATACTACTCTGGAAACACCATATATTTT. This translates into CASSSSPVYYSGNTIYF. The chain is built from TRBV11-2 and TRBJ1-3, with D hard to call. V lost 4 bases and J lost 0, with 16 bases in between. Germline V gene data show CDR1 as SGHAT and CDR2 as FQNNGV. CDR3 length: 17 residues.

The table lists this clone with a few counts. This CDR3 is CASSQTGSQPQHF. CDR3 bases: TGTGCCAGCAGCCAGACAGGGAGTCAGCCCCAGCATTTT. The V call is TRBV4-2, the J call TRBJ1-5; 7 positions agree with TRBD1. The CDR3 loop spans 13 amino acids. Looked up from germline, CDR1 is LGHNA and CDR2 is YNFKEQ. The J segment lost 6 bases and the V segment lost 3 bases, leaving 2 bases of the junction unmatched.

This clone was counted a few times. This sequence joins TRBV25-1 and TRBJ2-1; 8 bases are shared with TRBD2. The CDR3 loop spans 17 amino acids. The germline CDR1 and CDR2 sequences are MGHDK and SYGVNS. The J segment lost 4 bases and the V segment lost 4 bases, leaving 12 bases of the junction unmatched. The CDR3 sequence is CASSAGDSGKEYNEQFF. The CDR3 bases are TGTGCCAGCAGTGCTGGGGATAGCGGGAAGGAATACAATGAGCAGTTCTTC.